A single T cell receptor beta chain is shown here with its context. This sample was taken from a study of blood T cell repertoires in COVID-19. Study context: T cells, B-cell-depleted T cells, or PBMCs supplied cDNA or gDNA.

Sequencing was performed with immunoSEQ multiplex PCR; in TCRdb, only in-frame clones are kept and a portion is missing. The sample lists about 160,000 clones, about 85% seen once, with approximately 0.99% in the top ten. The CDR3 consists of 17 residues. The germline CDR1 and CDR2 sequences are SEHNR and FQNEAQ (reference sequence). J was trimmed by 9 bases and V by 7 bases; bases with no gene match: 13. The sequence was collected from a man aged 40-49 years with acute or convalescent COVID-19. The sample consisted of peripheral blood. This rearrangement joins TRBV7-9 to TRBJ2-1, with TRBD2 matching 15 bases. The CDR3 here is CASTPRGLAGGWGEQFF. CDR3 bases: TGTGCCAGCACACCCCGGGGACTAGCGGGGGGTTGGGGTGAGCAGTTCTTC.